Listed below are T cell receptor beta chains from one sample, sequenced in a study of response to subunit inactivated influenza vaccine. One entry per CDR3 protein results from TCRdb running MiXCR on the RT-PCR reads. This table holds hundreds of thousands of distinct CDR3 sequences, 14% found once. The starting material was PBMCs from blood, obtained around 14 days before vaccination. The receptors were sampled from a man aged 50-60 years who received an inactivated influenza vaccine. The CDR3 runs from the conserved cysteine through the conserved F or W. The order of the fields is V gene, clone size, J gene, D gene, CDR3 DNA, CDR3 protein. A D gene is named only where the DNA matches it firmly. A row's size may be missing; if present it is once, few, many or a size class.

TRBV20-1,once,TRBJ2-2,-,TGCAGTGCTAGAAGCCTAGCGTCCGGGGAGCTGTTTTTT,CSARSLASGELFF
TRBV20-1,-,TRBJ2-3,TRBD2,TGCAGTGCTAAGTCCTCGCGGGAGGCAAATACGCAGTATTTT,CSAKSSREANTQYF
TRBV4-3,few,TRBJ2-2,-,TGCGCCAGCAGCGTGGGCCGGTTTTTT,CASSVGRFF
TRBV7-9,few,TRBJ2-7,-,TGTGCCAGCAGCTCTGGGCGACAGTCCTACGAGCAGTACTTC,CASSSGRQSYEQYF
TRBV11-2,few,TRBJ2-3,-,TGTGCCAGCGGGCTTCAGGACGGTTTGGTAGATACGCAGTATTTT,CASGLQDGLVDTQYF
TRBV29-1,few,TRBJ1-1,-,TGCAGCGCTATCTCAGGGAAGAACACTGAAGCTTTCTTT,CSAISGKNTEAFF
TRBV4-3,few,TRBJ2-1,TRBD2,TGCGCCAGCAGCCAAGATGTGAGTCCAGCGGGGGGGCTGAATGAGCAGTTCTTC,CASSQDVSPAGGLNEQFF
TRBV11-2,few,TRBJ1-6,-,TGTGCCAGCAGCTTACAGCCAAATTCACCCCTCCACTTT,CASSLQPNSPLHF
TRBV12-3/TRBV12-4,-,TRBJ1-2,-,TGTGCCAGCAGTTTAAAGGGGATACGTGGCTACACCTTC,CASSLKGIRGYTF
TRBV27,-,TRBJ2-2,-,TGTGCCAGCAGTTTACTATTGGGGGGGGGCGAGTTCGAACAGGACGGGGAGCTGTTTTTT,CASSLLLGGGEFEQDGELFF
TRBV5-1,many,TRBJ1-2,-,TGCGCCAGCAGCTTGGGGACTAACTATGGCTACACCTTC,CASSLGTNYGYTF
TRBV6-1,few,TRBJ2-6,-,TGTGCCAGCAGAGGTGGAGACAAGCACTCTGGGGCCAACGTCCTGACTTTC,CASRGGDKHSGANVLTF
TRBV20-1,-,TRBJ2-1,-,TGCAGTGCTAGGGGGGGGGCTCTTTCCAATGAGCAGTTCTTC,CSARGGALSNEQFF
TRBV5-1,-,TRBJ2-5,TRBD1,TGCGCCTGCGGACAGGGGGTCTTAAGGCAAGAGACCCAGTACTTC,CACGQGVLRQETQYF
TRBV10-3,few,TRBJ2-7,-,TGTGCCATCAGTGGGGACTCTTTCCTTGAGCAGTACTTC,CAISGDSFLEQYF
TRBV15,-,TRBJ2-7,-,TGTGCCACCAGCAGAGACCCCAGTAAGCAGTACTTC,CATSRDPSKQYF
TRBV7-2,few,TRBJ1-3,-,TGTGCCAGCACCGGACAGCCTGGAAACACCATATATTTT,CASTGQPGNTIYF
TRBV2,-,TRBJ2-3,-,TGTGCCAGCAGTGCTCCGATTACGCAGTATTTT,CASSAPITQYF
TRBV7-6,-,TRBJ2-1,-,TGTGCCAGCAGCTTAGGGATCAACAGCTACAATGAGCAGTTCTTC,CASSLGINSYNEQFF
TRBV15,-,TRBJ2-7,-,TGTGCCACCAGCAGATCCCAGGACGGAGGTCACCTTTACGAGCAGTACTTC,CATSRSQDGGHLYEQYF
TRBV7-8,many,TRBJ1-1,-,TGTGCCAGCAGCTTAGCCTACAGGAACACTGAAGCTTTCTTT,CASSLAYRNTEAFF
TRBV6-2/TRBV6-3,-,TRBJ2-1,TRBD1,TGTGCCAGCACGCCGGGACAGGGGACGATTGAGCAGTTCTTC,CASTPGQGTIEQFF
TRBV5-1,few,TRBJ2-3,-,TGCGCCAGCAGCTTGGGACAGGAATTAGATACGCAGTATTTT,CASSLGQELDTQYF
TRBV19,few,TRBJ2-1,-,TGTGCCAGTAGTCCGAATCAGCGCCGGTTCAATGAGCAGTTCTTC,CASSPNQRRFNEQFF
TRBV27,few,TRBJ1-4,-,TGTGCCAGCAGTCCATCAGGACTGTCATATGAAAAACTGTTTTTT,CASSPSGLSYEKLFF
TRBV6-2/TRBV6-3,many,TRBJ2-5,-,TGTGCCAGCAGTTACTCGGGGGACCAGTACTTC,CASSYSGDQYF
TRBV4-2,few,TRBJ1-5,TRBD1,TGTGCCAGCAGCCAAGCAGGGGGTGGACGGGGTCAGCCCCAGCATTTT,CASSQAGGGRGQPQHF
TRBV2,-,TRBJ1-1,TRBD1,TGTGCCAGCGACAGGGGGAGGGCCACTGAAGCTTTCTTT,CASDRGRATEAFF
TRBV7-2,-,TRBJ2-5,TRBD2,TGTGCCAGCAGCTACCCGGGACTAGCTACGAGAGAGACCCAGTACTTC,CASSYPGLATRETQYF